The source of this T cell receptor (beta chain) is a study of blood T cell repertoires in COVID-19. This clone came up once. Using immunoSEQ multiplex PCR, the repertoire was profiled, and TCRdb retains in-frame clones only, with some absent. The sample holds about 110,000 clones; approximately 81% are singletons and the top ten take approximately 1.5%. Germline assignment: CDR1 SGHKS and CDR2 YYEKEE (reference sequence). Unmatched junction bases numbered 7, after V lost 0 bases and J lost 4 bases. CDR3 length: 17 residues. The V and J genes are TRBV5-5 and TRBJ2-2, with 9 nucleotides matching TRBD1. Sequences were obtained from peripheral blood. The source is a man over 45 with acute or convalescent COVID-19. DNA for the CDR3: TGTGCCAGCAGCTTGGTAGGACAGGGGTTCGGCACCGGGGAGCTGTTTTTT. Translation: CASSLVGQGFGTGELFF.